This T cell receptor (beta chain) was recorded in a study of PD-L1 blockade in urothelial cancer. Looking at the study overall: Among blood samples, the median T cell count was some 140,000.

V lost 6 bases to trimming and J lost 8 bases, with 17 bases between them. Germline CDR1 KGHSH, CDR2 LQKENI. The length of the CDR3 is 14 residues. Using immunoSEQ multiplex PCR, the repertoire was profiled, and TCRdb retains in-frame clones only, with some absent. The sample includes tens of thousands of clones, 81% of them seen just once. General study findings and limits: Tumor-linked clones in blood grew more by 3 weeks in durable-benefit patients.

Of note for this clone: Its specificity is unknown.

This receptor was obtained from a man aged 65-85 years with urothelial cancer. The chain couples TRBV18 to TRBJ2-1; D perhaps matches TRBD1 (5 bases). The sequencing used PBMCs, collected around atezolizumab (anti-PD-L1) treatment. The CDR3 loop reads CASSPVVDSHEQFF. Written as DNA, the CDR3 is TGTGCCAGCTCCCCCGTTGTCGACAGCCATGAGCAGTTCTTC.